This T cell receptor beta chain was found in a study of blood T cell repertoires in COVID-19. The repertoire was sequenced with immunoSEQ multiplex PCR; TCRdb's copy has only in-frame clones and lacks some. The sample gives 150,000 to 200,000 clones, 81% of which show up once; roughly 9.6% is in the top ten. The germline CDR1 and CDR2 sequences are SNHLY and FYNNEI. With 2 bases removed from V and 2 bases from J, the gap between germline ends came to 10 bases. The CDR3 runs 15 residues. V gene TRBV2 combines with J gene TRBJ1-3; no firm D call. The sample comprised peripheral blood. The clonotype comes from a woman aged 35 to 49 with COVID-19, enrolled during active disease. CDR3: CASSESAVAGNTIYF. The CDR3 bases are TGTGCCAGCAGTGAATCTGCGGTTGCTGGAAACACCATATATTTT.